What follows describes a single TCR beta chain. The sample originates from a study of cytomegalovirus exposure and HLA in healthy donors. The PCR used 60 Vbeta and 13 Jbeta primers. The table came from immunoSEQ multiplex PCR; TCRdb's copy has only in-frame clones and leaves some out. The repertoire holds about 220,000 clones, with roughly 87% as singletons. This CDR3 is 18 amino acids long. In germline, CDR1 is SGHTS, CDR2 YDEGEE. V lost 3 bases and J 3 bases, leaving 21 bases between the germline ends. The rearrangement uses TRBV5-8 and TRBJ1-4, with a tentative D call TRBD1 (5 bases). The receptor's source is a man aged 40-50 years in good health and CMV-seropositive. The sample was PBMCs. CDR3 amino acids: CASSSLRQTLKANEKLFF. In DNA form, the CDR3 reads TGTGCCAGCAGCTCATTACGACAGACGCTAAAGGCTAATGAAAAACTGTTTTTT.